This is a list of T cell receptor beta chains from one sample in a study of blood T cell repertoires in COVID-19. Some clones are missing from TCRdb's copy, which holds only in-frame ones; the method was immunoSEQ multiplex PCR. The data show about 89,000 clones, about 78% seen once. The sample consisted of peripheral blood. All receptors derive from a woman older than 75 with acute or convalescent COVID-19. Each CDR3 is given with its conserved first and last residue.

>TRBV6-2/TRBV6-3
CASSYSAGRGYGNQPQHF
>TRBV3-1/TRBV3-2
CASSRGDQTQYF
>TRBV18
CASSPLPGQGAKNYGYTF
>TRBV4-1
CASSQAEASSYNSPLHF
>TRBV3-1/TRBV3-2
CASSQVRGGTGRNEKLFF
>TRBV11-1
CASSPGSRVYEQYF
>TRBV19
CASSIEGARNRPQHF
>TRBV6-5
CASSPGLAKNIQYF
>TRBV6-5
CASSYSMGQGKNIQYF
>TRBV30
CARSYGTANTGELFF
>TRBV2
CASRNQGNAGELFF
>TRBV28
CATFSDPGGGGYTF
>TRBV6-1
CASSDRGYTEAFF
>TRBV5-1
CASSFTGLNTEAFF
>TRBV6-6
CASTPTGGEQFF
>TRBV2
CASKVAGGSYEQYF
>TRBV9
CASSGDAGQGNTIYF
>TRBV19
CASSPARGEKLFF
>TRBV6-2/TRBV6-3
CASSYSSGMRPQHF
>TRBV2
CASSSRQGGDQPQHF
>TRBV27
CASSKNRGADTQYF
>TRBV7-2
CASSRLDRGVTDTQYF
>TRBV7-9
CASRVTGGMDGYTF
>TRBV7-9
CASSFNRDTIYF
>TRBV28
CASRKMRQPQHF
>TRBV15
CATSQNGRGSQNIQYF
>TRBV7-2
CASSLWGRTRGYTF
>TRBV3-1/TRBV3-2
CASSPLVNNSPLHF
>TRBV11-3
CASRTTGFSGNTIYF
>TRBV6-5
CASSRDRWAAEAFF
>TRBV11-2
CASSRGQGASSGNTIYF
>TRBV28
CASSLSRDQEVDTQYF
>TRBV7-9
CASSLASRSYEQYF
>TRBV27
CASSLSYSSGELIEQFF
>TRBV6-5
CASSSPGQGLSYGYTF
>TRBV2
CASAGGGQAFF
>TRBV6-5
CASSSLTASNEKLFF